This T cell receptor (beta chain) derives from a study of T cells in localized non-small cell lung cancer. The CDR3 loop spans 15 amino acids. The study's findings and limits: Since sequencing was restricted to only one region of the tumor, intratumor heterogeneity remains a possibility. Among the top 100 tumor clones, a median around 57 appeared in adjacent lung. Longer overall survival associated with higher blood T cell density; shorter survival with higher adjacent-lung clonality. The study found T cell clonality highest in uninvolved adjacent lung, above tumor.

TCRdb's table, derived via immunoSEQ multiplex PCR, lists solely in-frame clones and lacks some. The repertoire holds about 52,000 clones, with about 88% as singletons. As concerns this clone: Its specificity is unknown.

Sequencing used PBMCs, obtained before any cancer treatment. The clonotype comes from a female donor with stage II lung adenocarcinoma. The V and J genes are TRBV21-1 and TRBJ2-1; the table's D call, TRBD1, was not checked against the DNA. TRBV21-1 is listed as a pseudogene. The CDR3 bases are TGTGCCAGCAGCAATCGGGACAGGGAAATCAATGAGCAGTTCTTC. Amino acids: CASSNRDREINEQFF.